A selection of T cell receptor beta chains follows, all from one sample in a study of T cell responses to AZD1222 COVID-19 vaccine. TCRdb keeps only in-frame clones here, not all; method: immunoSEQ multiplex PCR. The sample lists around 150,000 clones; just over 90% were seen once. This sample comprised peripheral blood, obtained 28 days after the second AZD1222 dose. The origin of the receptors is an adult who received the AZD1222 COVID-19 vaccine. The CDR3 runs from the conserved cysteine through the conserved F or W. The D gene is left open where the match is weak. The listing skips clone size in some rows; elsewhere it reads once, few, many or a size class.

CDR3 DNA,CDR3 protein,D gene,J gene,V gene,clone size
TGTGCCAGCAGCCCCAGTTGGGGCACTGAAGCTTTCTTT,CASSPSWGTEAFF,-,TRBJ1-1,TRBV11-2,-
TGCGCCAGCAGCCCGTCCGAGTTTCGTGAAAAACTGTTTTTT,CASSPSEFREKLFF,-,TRBJ1-4,TRBV5-1,-
TGTGCCAGCAGTGAGAGAGGGACTTCACCCCTCCACTTT,CASSERGTSPLHF,-,TRBJ1-6,TRBV2,-
TGCGCCAGCAGCAACACAGACAGGGCTTCGGAGACCCAGTACTTC,CASSNTDRASETQYF,TRBD1,TRBJ2-5,TRBV5-1,-
TGTGCCAGCTCAACAACTGGACAGGACTATGGCTACACCTTC,CASSTTGQDYGYTF,TRBD1,TRBJ1-2,TRBV18,-
TGTGCCAGCAGTCCCCTGACAAATCTGGACGGAAACACCATATATTTT,CASSPLTNLDGNTIYF,-,TRBJ1-3,TRBV28,once
TGTGCCAGCAGCCAAAAAGACAGGGCCCAGTGGAATTCACCCCTCCACTTT,CASSQKDRAQWNSPLHF,TRBD1,TRBJ1-6,TRBV3-1/TRBV3-2,-
TGTGCCAGCAGCGCGGACTCAAACTATGGCTACACCTTC,CASSADSNYGYTF,-,TRBJ1-2,TRBV7-9,-
TGTGCCATCAGTGGGGGACAGGCGACTGACAATTCACCCCTCCACTTT,CAISGGQATDNSPLHF,TRBD1,TRBJ1-6,TRBV10-3,-
TGCAGCGTTGAGGCGAGGGGGGGCACTGAAGCTTTCTTT,CSVEARGGTEAFF,-,TRBJ1-1,TRBV29-1,-
TGTGCCACCAGCAGAGACACACCGAGCTCTGGAAACACCATATATTTT,CATSRDTPSSGNTIYF,-,TRBJ1-3,TRBV15,-
TGTGCCAGCAGTGAATACGGGACAGGGCCTGGAAACACCATATATTTT,CASSEYGTGPGNTIYF,TRBD1,TRBJ1-3,TRBV6-1,-
TGTGCCAGCAGCTGGGACAGGGTGAGCACAGATACGCAGTATTTT,CASSWDRVSTDTQYF,TRBD1,TRBJ2-3,TRBV6-6,-
TGTGCCAGCAGCAAAATAGTGTACGGGACAGGGGCGAGTGGAAACACCATATATTTT,CASSKIVYGTGASGNTIYF,-,TRBJ1-3,TRBV21-1,-
TGTGCCAGCAGCTTCGGGACTGCCTATGGCTACACCTTC,CASSFGTAYGYTF,-,TRBJ1-2,TRBV7-9,-
TGTGCCAGTAATCTGGGGTCGAACACTGAAGCTTTCTTT,CASNLGSNTEAFF,-,TRBJ1-1,TRBV19,-